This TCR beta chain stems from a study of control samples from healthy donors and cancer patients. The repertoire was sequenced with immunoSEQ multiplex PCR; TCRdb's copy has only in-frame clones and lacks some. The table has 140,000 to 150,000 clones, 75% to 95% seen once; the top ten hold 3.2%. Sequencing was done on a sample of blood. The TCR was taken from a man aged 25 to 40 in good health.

CDR3 nucleotide sequence: TGTGCCACCAGTGATTTGACAGTTGTTATCTACGAGCAGTACTTC. It translates to CATSDLTVVIYEQYF. The chain is built from TRBV24-1 and TRBJ2-7; D is ambiguous. Trimming took off 0 bases at V and 3 bases at J, with 11 bases between the two ends. CDR1 and CDR2 from the germline V gene are KGHDR and SFDVKD. The CDR3 covers 15 residues.